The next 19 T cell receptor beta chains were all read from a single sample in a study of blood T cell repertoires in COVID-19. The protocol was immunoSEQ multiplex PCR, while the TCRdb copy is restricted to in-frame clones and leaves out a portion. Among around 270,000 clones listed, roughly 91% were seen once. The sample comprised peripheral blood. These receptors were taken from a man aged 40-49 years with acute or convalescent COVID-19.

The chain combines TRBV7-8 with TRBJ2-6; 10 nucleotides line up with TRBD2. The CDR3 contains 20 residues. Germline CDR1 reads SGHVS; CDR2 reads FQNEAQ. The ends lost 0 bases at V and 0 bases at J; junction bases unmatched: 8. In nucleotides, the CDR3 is TGTGCCAGCAGCTTAGCGCGAACTAGCGGGGATGTCTCTGGGGCCAACGTCCTGACTTTC. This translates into CASSLARTSGDVSGANVLTF.

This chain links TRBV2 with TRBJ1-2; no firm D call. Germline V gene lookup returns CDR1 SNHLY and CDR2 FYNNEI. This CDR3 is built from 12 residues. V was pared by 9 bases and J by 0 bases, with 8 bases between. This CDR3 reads CARSLSNYGYTF. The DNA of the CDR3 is TGTGCCAGGTCCTTATCTAACTATGGCTACACCTTC.

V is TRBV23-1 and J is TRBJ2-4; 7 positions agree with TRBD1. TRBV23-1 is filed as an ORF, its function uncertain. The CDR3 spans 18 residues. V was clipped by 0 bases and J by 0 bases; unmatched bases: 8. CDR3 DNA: TGCGCCAGCAGTCAATCGTCAAGAGGGGGCCTAGCCAAAAACATTCAGTACTTC. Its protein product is CASSQSSRGGLAKNIQYF.

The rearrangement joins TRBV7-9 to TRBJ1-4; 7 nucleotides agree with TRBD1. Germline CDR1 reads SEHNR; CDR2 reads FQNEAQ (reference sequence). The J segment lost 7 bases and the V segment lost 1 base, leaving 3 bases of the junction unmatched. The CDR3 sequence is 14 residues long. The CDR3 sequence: CASSLGQGGEKLFF. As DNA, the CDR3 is TGTGCCAGCAGCTTAGGACAGGGAGGTGAAAAACTGTTTTTT.

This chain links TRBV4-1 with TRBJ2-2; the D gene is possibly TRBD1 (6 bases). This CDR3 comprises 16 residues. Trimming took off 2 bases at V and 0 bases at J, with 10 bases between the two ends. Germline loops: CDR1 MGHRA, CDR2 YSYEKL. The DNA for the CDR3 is TGCGCCAGCAGCCAACCCTGGACAGCGAACACCGGGGAGCTGTTTTTT. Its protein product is CASSQPWTANTGELFF.

CDR3 DNA sequence: TGTGCCTGGAACGGTAACCGAAGAGGGATAGACTATGGCTACACCTTC. Residues: CAWNGNRRGIDYGYTF. This chain links TRBV30 with TRBJ1-2, with D hard to call. Germline V gene lookup returns CDR1 GTSNPN and CDR2 SVGIG (reference sequence). This CDR3 is 16 amino acids long. V was pared by 4 bases and J by 3 bases, with 21 bases between.

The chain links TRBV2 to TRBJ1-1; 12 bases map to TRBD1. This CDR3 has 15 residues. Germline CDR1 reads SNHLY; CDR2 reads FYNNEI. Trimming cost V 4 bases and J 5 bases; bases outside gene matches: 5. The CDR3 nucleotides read TGTGCCAGCAGTGGGGACAGGGGGCTTAAGACTGAAGCTTTCTTT. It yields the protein CASSGDRGLKTEAFF.

The CDR3 coding sequence is TGCGCCAGCAGCCCAGGGCCTCGGTCGATTAATTCACCCCTCCACTTT. Encoded protein: CASSPGPRSINSPLHF. The chain employs TRBV5-1 and TRBJ1-6; D may be TRBD1 (5 bases). The CDR3 sequence is 16 residues long. Trimming removed 4 bases at V and 6 bases at J, with 17 bases between. Germline assignment: CDR1 SGHRS and CDR2 YFSETQ.

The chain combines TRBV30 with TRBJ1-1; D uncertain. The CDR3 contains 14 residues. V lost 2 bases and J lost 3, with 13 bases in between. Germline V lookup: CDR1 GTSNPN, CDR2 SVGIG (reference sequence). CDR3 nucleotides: TGTGCCTGGAGTCTGGCCAACGGGGACACTGAAGCTTTCTTT. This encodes CAWSLANGDTEAFF. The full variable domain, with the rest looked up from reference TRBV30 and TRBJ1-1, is SQTIHQWPATLVQPVGSPLSLECTVEGTSNPNLYWYRQAAGRGLQLLFYSVGIGQISSEVPQNLSASRPQDRQFILSSKKLLLSDSGFYLCAWSLANGDTEAFFGQGTRLTVV.

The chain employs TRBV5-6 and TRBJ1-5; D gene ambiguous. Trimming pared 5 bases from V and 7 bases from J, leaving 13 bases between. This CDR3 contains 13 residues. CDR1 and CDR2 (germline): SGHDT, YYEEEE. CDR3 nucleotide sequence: TGTGCCAGCAGTCGGACGGGAGGCCAGCCCCAGCATTTT. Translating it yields CASSRTGGQPQHF.

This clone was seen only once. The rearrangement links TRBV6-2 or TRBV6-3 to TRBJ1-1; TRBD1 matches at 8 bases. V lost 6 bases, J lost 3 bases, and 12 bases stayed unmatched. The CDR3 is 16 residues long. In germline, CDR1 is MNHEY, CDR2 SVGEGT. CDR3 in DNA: TGTGCCAGCAGCTTCCCAGGGGGCCGGGGGGACACTGAAGCTTTCTTT. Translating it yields CASSFPGGRGDTEAFF.

The CDR3 here is CASSESGRTFF. The CDR3 DNA follows: TGCGCCAGCAGTGAGTCGGGGCGAACTTTCTTT. The chain couples TRBV10-1 to TRBJ1-1; D is possibly TRBD1 (5 bases). The CDR3 has 11 amino acids. Germline values: CDR1 WNHNN, CDR2 SYGVQD (reference sequence). Trimming removed 0 bases from V and 12 bases from J, with 8 bases in between.

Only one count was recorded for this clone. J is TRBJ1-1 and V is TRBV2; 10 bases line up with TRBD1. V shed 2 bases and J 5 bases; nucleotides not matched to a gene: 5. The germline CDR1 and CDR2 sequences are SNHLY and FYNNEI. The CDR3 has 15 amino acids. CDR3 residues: CASSETGQGKTEAFF. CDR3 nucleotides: TGTGCCAGCAGTGAAACGGGACAGGGGAAAACTGAAGCTTTCTTT.

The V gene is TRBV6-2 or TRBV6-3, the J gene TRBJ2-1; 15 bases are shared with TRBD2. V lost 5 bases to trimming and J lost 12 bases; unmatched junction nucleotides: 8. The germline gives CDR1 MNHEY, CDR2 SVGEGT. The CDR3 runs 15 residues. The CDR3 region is CASSPGTSGGLGQFF. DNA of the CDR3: TGTGCCAGCAGTCCCGGGACTAGCGGGGGGCTGGGGCAGTTCTTC.

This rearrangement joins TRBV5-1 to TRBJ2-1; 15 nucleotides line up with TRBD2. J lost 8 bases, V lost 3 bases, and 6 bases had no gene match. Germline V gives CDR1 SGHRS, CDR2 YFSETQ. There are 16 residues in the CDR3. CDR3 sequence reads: CASSSGLAGGYYEQFF. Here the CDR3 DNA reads TGCGCCAGCAGCTCCGGACTAGCGGGGGGGTACTATGAGCAGTTCTTC.

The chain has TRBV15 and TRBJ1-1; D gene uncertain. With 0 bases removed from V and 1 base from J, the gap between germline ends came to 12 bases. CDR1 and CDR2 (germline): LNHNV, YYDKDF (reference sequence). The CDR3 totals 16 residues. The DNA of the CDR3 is TGTGCCACCAGCAGAGATCTGGCATCCCAGAACACTGAAGCTTTCTTT. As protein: CATSRDLASQNTEAFF.

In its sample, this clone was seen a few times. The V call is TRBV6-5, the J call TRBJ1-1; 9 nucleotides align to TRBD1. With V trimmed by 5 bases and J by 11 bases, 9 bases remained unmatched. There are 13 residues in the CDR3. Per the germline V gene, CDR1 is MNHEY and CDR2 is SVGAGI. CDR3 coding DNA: TGTGCCAGCAGTCCTACACAGGGGGCTGGGGCTTTCTTT. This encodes CASSPTQGAGAFF.

The CDR3 sequence is CASSSRDRGLYEQYF. The CDR3 bases are TGCGCCAGCAGCTCCCGGGACAGGGGATTATACGAGCAGTACTTC. V and J are TRBV5-1 and TRBJ2-7, with 10 bases that match TRBD1. Germline V gives CDR1 SGHRS, CDR2 YFSETQ. The CDR3 sequence is 15 residues long. The ends lost 3 bases at V and 4 bases at J; junction bases unmatched: 7.

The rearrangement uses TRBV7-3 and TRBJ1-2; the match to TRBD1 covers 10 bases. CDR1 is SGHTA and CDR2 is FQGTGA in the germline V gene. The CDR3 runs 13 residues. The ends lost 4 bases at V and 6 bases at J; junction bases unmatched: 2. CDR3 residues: CASSSGTGDGYTF. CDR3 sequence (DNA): TGTGCCAGCAGCTCCGGGACAGGGGATGGCTACACCTTC.